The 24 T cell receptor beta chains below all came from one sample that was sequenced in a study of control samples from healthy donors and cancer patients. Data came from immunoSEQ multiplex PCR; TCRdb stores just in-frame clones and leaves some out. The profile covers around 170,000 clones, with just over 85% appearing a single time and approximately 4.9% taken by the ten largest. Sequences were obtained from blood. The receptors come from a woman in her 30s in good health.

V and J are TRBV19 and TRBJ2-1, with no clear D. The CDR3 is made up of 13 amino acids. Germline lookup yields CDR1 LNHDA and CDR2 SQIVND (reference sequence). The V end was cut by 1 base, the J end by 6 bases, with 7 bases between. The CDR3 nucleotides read TGTGCCAGTAGTATAGTTAGCACCAATGAGCAGTTCTTC. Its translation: CASSIVSTNEQFF.

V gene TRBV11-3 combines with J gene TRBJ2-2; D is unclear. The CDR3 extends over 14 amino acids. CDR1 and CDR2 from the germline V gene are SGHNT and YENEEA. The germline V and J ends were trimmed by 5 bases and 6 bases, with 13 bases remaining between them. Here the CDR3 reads CASSPRTSSGELFF. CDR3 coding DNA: TGTGCCAGCAGCCCACGAACCTCCTCCGGGGAGCTGTTTTTT.

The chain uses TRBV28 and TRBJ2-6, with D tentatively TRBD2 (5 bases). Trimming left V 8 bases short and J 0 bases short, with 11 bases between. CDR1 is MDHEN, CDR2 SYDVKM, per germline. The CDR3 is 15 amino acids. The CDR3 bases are TGTGCCAGCGGGGTTGGGAGCTCTGGGGCCAACGTCCTGACTTTC. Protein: CASGVGSSGANVLTF.

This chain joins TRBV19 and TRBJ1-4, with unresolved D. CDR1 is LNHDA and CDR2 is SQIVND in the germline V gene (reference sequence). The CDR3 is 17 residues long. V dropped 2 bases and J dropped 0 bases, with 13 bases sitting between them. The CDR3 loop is CASSIRLSSATNEKLFF. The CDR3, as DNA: TGTGCCAGTAGTATAAGACTGAGCTCCGCAACTAATGAAAAACTGTTTTTT. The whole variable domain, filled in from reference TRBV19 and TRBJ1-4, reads DGGITQSPKYLFRKEGQNVTLSCEQNLNHDAMYWYRQDPGQGLRLIYYSQIVNDFQKGDIAEGYSVSREKKESFPLTVTSAQKNPTAFYLCASSIRLSSATNEKLFFGSGTQLSVL.

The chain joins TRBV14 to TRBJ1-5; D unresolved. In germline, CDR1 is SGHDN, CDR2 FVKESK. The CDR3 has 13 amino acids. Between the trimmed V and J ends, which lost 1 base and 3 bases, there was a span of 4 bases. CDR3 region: CASSQGLNQPQHF. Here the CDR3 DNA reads TGTGCCAGCAGCCAAGGTCTCAATCAGCCCCAGCATTTT.

CDR3 loop: CASSQGPGLAAREQYF. CDR3 coding DNA: TGCGCCAGCAGCCAAGGCCCGGGACTAGCGGCGCGTGAGCAGTACTTC. The chain couples TRBV4-1 to TRBJ2-7, with 11 bases lining up with TRBD2. The ends lost 1 base at V and 7 bases at J; junction bases unmatched: 9. The CDR3 totals 16 residues. CDR1 MGHRA and CDR2 YSYEKL come from the germline V gene.

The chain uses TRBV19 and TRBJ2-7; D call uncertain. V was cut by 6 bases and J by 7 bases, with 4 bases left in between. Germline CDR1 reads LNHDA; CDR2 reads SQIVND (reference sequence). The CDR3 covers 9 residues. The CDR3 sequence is CASRWEQYF. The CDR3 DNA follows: TGTGCCAGTAGGTGGGAGCAGTACTTC.

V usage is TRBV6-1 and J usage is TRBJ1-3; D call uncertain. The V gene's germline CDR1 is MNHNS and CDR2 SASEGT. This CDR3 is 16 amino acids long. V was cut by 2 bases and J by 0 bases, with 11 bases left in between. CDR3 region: CASSESLVSSGNTIYF. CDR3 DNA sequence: TGTGCCAGCAGTGAAAGCCTAGTGAGCTCTGGAAACACCATATATTTT.

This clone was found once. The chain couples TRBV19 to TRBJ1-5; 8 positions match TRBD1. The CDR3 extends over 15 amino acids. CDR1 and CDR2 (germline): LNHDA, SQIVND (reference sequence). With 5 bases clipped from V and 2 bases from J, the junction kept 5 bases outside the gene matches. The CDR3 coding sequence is TGTGCCAGTAGTCAGGGGGCCCGCGGCAATCAGCCCCAGCATTTT. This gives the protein CASSQGARGNQPQHF.

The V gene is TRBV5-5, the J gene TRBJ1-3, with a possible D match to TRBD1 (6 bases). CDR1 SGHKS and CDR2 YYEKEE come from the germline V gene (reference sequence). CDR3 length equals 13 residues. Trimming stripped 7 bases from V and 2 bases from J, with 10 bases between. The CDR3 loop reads CASAGVPGNTIYF. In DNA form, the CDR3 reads TGTGCCAGCGCAGGGGTTCCTGGAAACACCATATATTTT.

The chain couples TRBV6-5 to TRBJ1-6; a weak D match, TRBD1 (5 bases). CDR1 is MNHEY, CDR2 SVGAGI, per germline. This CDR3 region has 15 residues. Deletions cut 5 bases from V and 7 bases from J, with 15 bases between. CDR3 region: CASSPPAGWNSPLHF. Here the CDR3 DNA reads TGTGCCAGCAGTCCGCCGGCAGGGTGGAATTCACCCCTCCACTTT.

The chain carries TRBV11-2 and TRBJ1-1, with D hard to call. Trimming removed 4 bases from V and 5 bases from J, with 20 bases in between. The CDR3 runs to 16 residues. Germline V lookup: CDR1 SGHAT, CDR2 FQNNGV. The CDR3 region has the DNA TGTGCCAGCAGCTCCAAGCCGAGCACCTTGGGGACTGAAGCTTTCTTT. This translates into CASSSKPSTLGTEAFF. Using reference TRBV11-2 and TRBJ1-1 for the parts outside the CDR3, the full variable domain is EAGVAQSPRYKIIEKRQSVAFWCNPISGHATLYWYQQILGQGPKLLIQFQNNGVVDDSQLPKDRFSAERLKGVDSTLKIQPAKLEDSAVYLCASSSKPSTLGTEAFFGQGTRLTVV.

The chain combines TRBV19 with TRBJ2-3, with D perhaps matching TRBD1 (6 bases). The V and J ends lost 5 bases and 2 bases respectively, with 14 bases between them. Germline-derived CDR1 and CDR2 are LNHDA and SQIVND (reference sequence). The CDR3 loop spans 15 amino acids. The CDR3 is CASSSLGDNTDTQYF. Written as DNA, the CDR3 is TGTGCCAGTAGTTCTCTTGGGGACAACACAGATACGCAGTATTTT.

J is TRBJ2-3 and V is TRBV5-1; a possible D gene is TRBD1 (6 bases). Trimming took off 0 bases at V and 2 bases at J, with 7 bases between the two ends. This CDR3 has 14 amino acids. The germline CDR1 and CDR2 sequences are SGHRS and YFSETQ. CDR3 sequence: CASSLGQDTDTQYF. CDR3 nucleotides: TGCGCCAGCAGCTTGGGACAGGACACAGATACGCAGTATTTT.

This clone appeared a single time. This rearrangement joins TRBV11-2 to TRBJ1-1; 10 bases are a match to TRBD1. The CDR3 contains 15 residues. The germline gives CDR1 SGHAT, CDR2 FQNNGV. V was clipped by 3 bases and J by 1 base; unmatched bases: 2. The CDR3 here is CASSFGTGANTEAFF. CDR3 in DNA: TGTGCCAGCAGCTTCGGGACAGGGGCGAACACTGAAGCTTTCTTT.

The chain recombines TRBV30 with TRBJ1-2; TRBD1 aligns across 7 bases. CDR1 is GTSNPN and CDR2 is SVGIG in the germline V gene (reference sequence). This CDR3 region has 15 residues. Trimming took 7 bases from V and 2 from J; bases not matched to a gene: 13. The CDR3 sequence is CAYPSDRDENYGYTF. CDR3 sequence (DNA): TGTGCCTACCCCTCCGACAGGGATGAAAACTATGGCTACACCTTC.

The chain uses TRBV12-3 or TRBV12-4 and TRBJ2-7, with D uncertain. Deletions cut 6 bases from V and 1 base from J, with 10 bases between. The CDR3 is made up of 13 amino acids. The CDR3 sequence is CASSPGKSYEQYV. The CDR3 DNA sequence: TGTGCCAGCAGCCCGGGTAAGTCCTACGAGCAGTACGTC.

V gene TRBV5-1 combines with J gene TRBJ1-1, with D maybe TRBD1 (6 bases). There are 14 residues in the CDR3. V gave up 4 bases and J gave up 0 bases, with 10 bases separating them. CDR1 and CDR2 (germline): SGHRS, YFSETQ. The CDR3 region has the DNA TGCGCCAGCAGCATACAGGGAGTGAACACTGAAGCTTTCTTT. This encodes CASSIQGVNTEAFF.

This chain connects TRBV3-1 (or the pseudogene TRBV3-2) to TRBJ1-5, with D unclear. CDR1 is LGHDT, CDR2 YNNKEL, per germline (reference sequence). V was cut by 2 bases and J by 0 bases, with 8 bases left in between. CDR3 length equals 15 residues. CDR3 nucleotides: TGTGCCAGCAGCCAATCCGCAGGTAGCAATCAGCCCCAGCATTTT. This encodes CASSQSAGSNQPQHF.

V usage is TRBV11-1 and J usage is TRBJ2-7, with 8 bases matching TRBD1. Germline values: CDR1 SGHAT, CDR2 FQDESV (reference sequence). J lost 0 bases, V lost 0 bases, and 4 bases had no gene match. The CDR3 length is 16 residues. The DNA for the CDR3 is TGTGCCAGCAGCTTAGCGCGTGGGACAGGCTCCTACGAGCAGTACGTC. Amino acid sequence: CASSLARGTGSYEQYV.

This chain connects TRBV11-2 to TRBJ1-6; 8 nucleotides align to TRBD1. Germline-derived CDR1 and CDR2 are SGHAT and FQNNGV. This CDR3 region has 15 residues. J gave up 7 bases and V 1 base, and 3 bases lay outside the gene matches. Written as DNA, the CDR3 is TGTGCCAGCAGCTTAGGTCAGGGGGCGAATTCACCCCTCCACTTT. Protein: CASSLGQGANSPLHF.

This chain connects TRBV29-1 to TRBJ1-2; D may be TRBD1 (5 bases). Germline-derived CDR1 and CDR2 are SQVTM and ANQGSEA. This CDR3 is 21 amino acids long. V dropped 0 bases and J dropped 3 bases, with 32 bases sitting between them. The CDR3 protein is CSVEDRLFGVVIGTGDYGYTF. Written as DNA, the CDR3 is TGCAGCGTTGAAGATCGGCTTTTCGGTGTCGTTATCGGAACAGGCGACTATGGCTACACCTTC. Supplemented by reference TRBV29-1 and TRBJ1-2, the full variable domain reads SAVISQKPSRDICQRGTSLTIQCQVDSQVTMMFWYRQQPGQSLTLIATANQGSEATYESGFVIDKFPISRPNLTFSTLTVSNMSPEDSSIYLCSVEDRLFGVVIGTGDYGYTFGSGTRLTVV.

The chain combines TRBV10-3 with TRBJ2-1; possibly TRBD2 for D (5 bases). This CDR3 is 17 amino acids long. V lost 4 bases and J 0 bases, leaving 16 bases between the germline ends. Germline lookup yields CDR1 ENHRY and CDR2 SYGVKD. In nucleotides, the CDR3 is TGTGCCATCAGTGGATCGGGATCATTAAGCTCCTACAATGAGCAGTTCTTC. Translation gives CAISGSGSLSSYNEQFF.

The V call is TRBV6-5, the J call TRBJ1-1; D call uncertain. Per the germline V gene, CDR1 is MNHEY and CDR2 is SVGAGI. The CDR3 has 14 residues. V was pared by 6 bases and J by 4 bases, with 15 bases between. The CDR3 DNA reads TGTGCCAGCAGCTTATCCACATGGGGCACTGAAGCTTTCTTT. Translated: CASSLSTWGTEAFF.